Listed below are T cell receptor beta chains from one sample, sequenced in a study of blood T cell repertoires in COVID-19. TCRdb's table, derived via immunoSEQ multiplex PCR, lists solely in-frame clones and lacks some. The repertoire has about 170,000 clones, about 86% of them found once; the top ten carry approximately 6.5%. Sequencing was done on a sample of peripheral blood. The receptors stem from an elderly woman in a cohort sampled during active or convalescent COVID-19. CDR3s include the opening cysteine and the closing phenylalanine or tryptophan.

cdr3_aa: CASSAGTDSNQPQHF
v_call: TRBV27
j_call: TRBJ1-5
cdr3_length: 15

cdr3_aa: CASSPLQGADYGYTF
v_call: TRBV18
j_call: TRBJ1-2
cdr3_length: 15

cdr3_aa: CASSLRRQLVTDTQYF
v_call: TRBV6-2/TRBV6-3
j_call: TRBJ2-3
cdr3_length: 16

cdr3_aa: CASSLPRLAGGRVTGELFF
v_call: TRBV7-6
j_call: TRBJ2-2
cdr3_length: 19

cdr3_aa: CASSLERQALYGYTF
v_call: TRBV11-2
j_call: TRBJ1-2
cdr3_length: 15

cdr3_aa: CASSSRIGRVEHGYTF
v_call: TRBV28
j_call: TRBJ1-2
cdr3_length: 16

cdr3_aa: CASDAGGRGTEAFF
v_call: TRBV14
j_call: TRBJ1-1
cdr3_length: 14

cdr3_aa: CASSLVLPIGAFF
v_call: TRBV11-2
j_call: TRBJ1-1
cdr3_length: 13

cdr3_aa: CASGDSLNEKLFF
v_call: TRBV2
j_call: TRBJ1-4
cdr3_length: 13

cdr3_aa: CASSPPRPHNYGYTF
v_call: TRBV18
j_call: TRBJ1-2
cdr3_length: 15

cdr3_aa: CASSPLPGGAGMNTEAFF
v_call: TRBV18
j_call: TRBJ1-1
cdr3_length: 18

cdr3_aa: CASSSGTGQPDTQYF
v_call: TRBV5-1
j_call: TRBJ2-3
cdr3_length: 15

cdr3_aa: CSVGREDGYTF
v_call: TRBV29-1
j_call: TRBJ1-2
cdr3_length: 11

cdr3_aa: CASSGAIPGNTIYF
v_call: TRBV11-3
j_call: TRBJ1-3
cdr3_length: 14

cdr3_aa: CASSPEQQGLNYGYTF
v_call: TRBV9
j_call: TRBJ1-2
cdr3_length: 16

cdr3_aa: CASSLDEGAYGNTIYF
v_call: TRBV5-6
j_call: TRBJ1-3
cdr3_length: 16

cdr3_aa: CATSRDFVLNSNQPQHF
v_call: TRBV15
j_call: TRBJ1-5
cdr3_length: 17

cdr3_aa: CASSMLIIQTEAFF
v_call: TRBV19
j_call: TRBJ1-1
cdr3_length: 14

cdr3_aa: CASSFRDRVSTEAFF
v_call: TRBV5-1
j_call: TRBJ1-1
cdr3_length: 15

cdr3_aa: CASSQGARGTEAFF
v_call: TRBV6-2/TRBV6-3
j_call: TRBJ1-1
cdr3_length: 14

cdr3_aa: CASSSLSGSSSGANVLTF
v_call: TRBV5-1
j_call: TRBJ2-6
cdr3_length: 18

cdr3_aa: CASSQLGTPVPDTQYF
v_call: TRBV4-1
j_call: TRBJ2-3
cdr3_length: 16

cdr3_aa: CASSPRQGQDEKLFF
v_call: TRBV4-1
j_call: TRBJ1-4
cdr3_length: 15

cdr3_aa: CASSQERLAGVREQFF
v_call: TRBV3-1/TRBV3-2
j_call: TRBJ2-1
cdr3_length: 16

cdr3_aa: CASTLTSGGEKTQYF
v_call: TRBV6-5
j_call: TRBJ2-5
cdr3_length: 15

cdr3_aa: CSASDGTSGFTQYF
v_call: TRBV20-1
j_call: TRBJ2-3
cdr3_length: 14

cdr3_aa: CASSPRMEAEAFF
v_call: TRBV19
j_call: TRBJ1-1
cdr3_length: 13

cdr3_aa: CASSWDSFYGYTF
v_call: TRBV28
j_call: TRBJ1-2
cdr3_length: 13

cdr3_aa: CASSDKVLRGTEAFF
v_call: TRBV5-1
j_call: TRBJ1-1
cdr3_length: 15

cdr3_aa: CASSLGRGYGYTF
v_call: TRBV12-3/TRBV12-4
j_call: TRBJ1-2
cdr3_length: 13

cdr3_aa: CASSSRQGLETQYF
v_call: TRBV4-2
j_call: TRBJ2-5
cdr3_length: 14

cdr3_aa: CASSLLNSKETQYF
v_call: TRBV5-5
j_call: TRBJ2-5
cdr3_length: 14

cdr3_aa: CASSLGQGRYEQYF
v_call: TRBV5-4
j_call: TRBJ2-7
cdr3_length: 14

cdr3_aa: CASSLGTGGPDTQYF
v_call: TRBV5-1
j_call: TRBJ2-3
cdr3_length: 15

cdr3_aa: CASSLAGVMGAQPQHF
v_call: TRBV7-9
j_call: TRBJ1-5
cdr3_length: 16

cdr3_aa: CASSLAGASDTQYF
v_call: TRBV13
j_call: TRBJ2-3
cdr3_length: 14

cdr3_aa: CASSSRVPKGNTIYF
v_call: TRBV11-2
j_call: TRBJ1-3
cdr3_length: 15